This T cell receptor beta chain was retrieved from a study of T-cell reconstitution after alpha-beta-depleted transplantation in children. In its sample, this clonotype was seen many times. The V gene's germline CDR1 is SEHNR and CDR2 FQNEAQ (reference sequence). CDR3 length equals 13 residues. Deletions cut 5 bases from V and 7 bases from J, with 14 bases between. It was with unique molecular identifiers that the TCRbeta library was prepared. MiXCR, applied by TCRdb to the PCR reads, yields one record per CDR3 protein. The table shows 150,000 to 200,000 distinct CDR3 sequences, with 6.5% to 7.5% occurring only once.

The TCR originated in a human donor who donated a stem cell graft to a child with Wiskott-Aldrich syndrome. The chain uses TRBV7-9 and TRBJ1-1; TRBD1 might be the D (6 bases). The specimen comprised PBMCs from the stem cell graft donor, sampled from the stem cell graft. The CDR3 reads CASSQGFLGEAFF. The CDR3 DNA follows: TGTGCCAGCAGCCAGGGGTTCCTCGGTGAAGCTTTCTTT.